These 25 T cell receptor beta chains originate from one sample sequenced in a study of T cells expressing NK-cell markers. TCRdb reprocessed the 5' RACE reads and keeps a single row for each CDR3 protein, giving no DNA. This table lists 500,000 to 700,000 distinct CDR3 sequences. Sequencing was done on a sample of blood T cells: a sorted CD56 or NKG2C T cell subset, CD4+ or CD8+ T cells, or bulk PBMC T cells (not recorded which). These receptors came from a man younger than 35 in good health.

The genes are TRBV5-4 and TRBJ2-2; the D call of TRBD1 rests on TCRdb alone, since no DNA is present to check it. Per the germline V gene, CDR1 is SGHNT and CDR2 is YYREEE (reference sequence). The CDR3 is 15 residues long. This chain's CDR3 is CASSFMTPGAGELFF.

The rearrangement links TRBV5-1 to TRBJ2-5; the D call of TRBD1 rests on TCRdb alone, since no DNA is present to check it. Per germline, CDR1 SGHRS and CDR2 YFSETQ. The CDR3 loop spans 13 amino acids. CDR3 sequence reads: CASSSTGVETQYF.

This rearrangement joins TRBV6-2 or TRBV6-3 to TRBJ2-1. CDR1 and CDR2 from the germline V gene are MNHEY and SVGEGT. The CDR3 contains 14 residues. The CDR3 sequence: CASSYSRIHNEQFF.

The CDR3 is CASSYWDTQYF. The chain employs TRBV6-6 and TRBJ2-3. Germline V gene data show CDR1 as MNHNY and CDR2 as SVGAGI (reference sequence). The CDR3 covers 11 residues.

The CDR3 spells CSVGPLLVTYNEQFF. The rearrangement joins TRBV29-1 to TRBJ2-1; TCRdb's D gene call, TRBD1, goes unchecked for lack of DNA. The CDR3 has 15 residues. CDR1 and CDR2 from the germline V gene are SQVTM and ANQGSEA.

The chain links TRBV18 to TRBJ2-3; absent DNA, TCRdb's TRBD1 call cannot be checked. CDR1 KGHSH and CDR2 LQKENI come from the germline V gene. The CDR3 sequence is 15 residues long. CDR3 residues: CASSLNGGETDTQYF.

The rearrangement uses TRBV5-1 and TRBJ2-4; TCRdb's D call, TRBD1, is unchecked because there is no DNA. The CDR3 has 20 residues. CDR1 SGHRS and CDR2 YFSETQ come from the germline V gene. The CDR3 is CASSLAYGTNRGRSGNIQYF.

The V and J genes are TRBV12-3 or TRBV12-4 and TRBJ1-3. This CDR3 comprises 14 residues. CDR3 in amino acids: CARDRRSSGNTIYF.

The rearrangement links TRBV7-8 to TRBJ1-1; absent DNA, TCRdb's TRBD1 call cannot be checked. The CDR3 sequence is 14 residues long. Germline assignment: CDR1 SGHVS and CDR2 FQNEAQ. CDR3 protein: CASSLGGDLTEAFF.

This chain connects TRBV28 to TRBJ2-3; the TCRdb D gene call, TRBD2, has no DNA to confirm it. Germline CDR1 is MDHEN and CDR2 is SYDVKM. CDR3 length: 16 amino acids. CDR3 region: CASSLQLAGSADTQYF.

The chain employs TRBV7-7 and TRBJ2-3. Germline values: CDR1 SSHAT, CDR2 FNYEAQ (reference sequence). The CDR3 runs 13 residues. The CDR3 reads CASSLVAASTQYF.

The gene calls are TRBV28 and TRBJ1-1; as DNA is missing, the TRBD1 call by TCRdb cannot be tested. Germline CDR1 reads MDHEN; CDR2 reads SYDVKM. The CDR3 loop spans 16 amino acids. The CDR3: CASSSSGTFMNTEAFF.

The gene calls are TRBV10-3 and TRBJ2-3; there is no DNA to check the TCRdb D call of TRBD1. The V gene's germline CDR1 is ENHRY and CDR2 SYGVKD. CDR3 length: 15 residues. CDR3 loop: CAISETGRGTDTQYF.

The chain couples TRBV7-8 to TRBJ1-2; TCRdb names TRBD1, which stays unverified in the absence of DNA. Germline V gene sequence: CDR1 SGHVS, CDR2 FQNEAQ. The CDR3 totals 15 residues. The CDR3 is CASSTPGTGAYGYTF.

The chain has TRBV20-1 and TRBJ1-1. The V gene's germline CDR1 is DFQATT and CDR2 SNEGSKA (reference sequence). The CDR3 has 11 residues. CDR3 protein: CSYRLRSEAFF.

The gene calls are TRBV29-1 and TRBJ2-7; TCRdb returns TRBD1, unconfirmable since there is no DNA. The CDR3 is 12 amino acids. Germline V gives CDR1 SQVTM, CDR2 ANQGSEA. CDR3 amino acids: CSVKGQDYEQYF.

J is TRBJ2-7 and V is TRBV7-2. The CDR3 has 13 residues. The V gene's germline CDR1 is SGHTA and CDR2 FQGNSA. The chain's CDR3 is CASGEGSAYEQYF.

V usage is TRBV10-3 and J usage is TRBJ2-7; TCRdb's D call of TRBD1 is untestable without DNA. Germline CDR1 is ENHRY and CDR2 is SYGVKD. This CDR3 is 14 amino acids long. This chain's CDR3 is CAIRPGTGGYEQYF.

The genes are TRBV23-1 and TRBJ1-1; the TCRdb call, TRBD1, lacks DNA for checking. TRBV23-1 is annotated as an ORF whose role is uncertain. The CDR3 is 15 amino acids. Here the CDR3 reads CASSKKVTGETEAFF.

The genes are TRBV27 and TRBJ2-5; TCRdb lists TRBD2, though no DNA is available to test this call. CDR1 is MNHEY and CDR2 is SMNVEV in the germline V gene (reference sequence). The CDR3 runs 15 residues. CDR3 region: CASSPLWGAQETQYF.

This CDR3 is CASRSPPGDTQYF. The chain links TRBV5-1 to TRBJ2-3; TCRdb reports TRBD1, a call that lacks DNA to check it against. The length of the CDR3 is 13 residues. The germline CDR1 and CDR2 sequences are SGHRS and YFSETQ.

This chain connects TRBV6-2 or TRBV6-3 to TRBJ2-3; TCRdb's D gene call, TRBD2, goes unchecked for lack of DNA. The germline V gene has CDR1 MNHEY and CDR2 SVGEGT. This CDR3 contains 15 residues. The CDR3: CASRSNQILPDTQYF.

The V gene is TRBV7-8, the J gene TRBJ2-2; with no DNA, the TCRdb D assignment of TRBD2 cannot be verified. The CDR3 loop spans 18 amino acids. In germline, CDR1 is SGHVS, CDR2 FQNEAQ. The CDR3 here is CASSPLVGLAVNTGELFF. The full variable domain, its missing parts supplied by reference TRBV7-8 and TRBJ2-2, is GAGVSQSPRYKVAKRGQDVALRCDPISGHVSLFWYQQALGQGPEFLTYFQNEAQLDKSGLPSDRFFAERPEGSVSTLKIQRTQQEDSAVYLCASSPLVGLAVNTGELFFGEGSRLTVL.

The V call is TRBV5-1, the J call TRBJ2-1; TCRdb outputs TRBD2, but without DNA this stays unchecked. Per the germline V gene, CDR1 is SGHRS and CDR2 is YFSETQ. This CDR3 is 15 amino acids long. The CDR3 sequence: CASSFPSGTYNEQFF.

This chain connects TRBV12-5 to TRBJ2-3. The V gene's germline CDR1 is LGHNT and CDR2 FRNRAP. The CDR3 consists of 13 residues. The CDR3 sequence: CASGLGVLDPWYF.